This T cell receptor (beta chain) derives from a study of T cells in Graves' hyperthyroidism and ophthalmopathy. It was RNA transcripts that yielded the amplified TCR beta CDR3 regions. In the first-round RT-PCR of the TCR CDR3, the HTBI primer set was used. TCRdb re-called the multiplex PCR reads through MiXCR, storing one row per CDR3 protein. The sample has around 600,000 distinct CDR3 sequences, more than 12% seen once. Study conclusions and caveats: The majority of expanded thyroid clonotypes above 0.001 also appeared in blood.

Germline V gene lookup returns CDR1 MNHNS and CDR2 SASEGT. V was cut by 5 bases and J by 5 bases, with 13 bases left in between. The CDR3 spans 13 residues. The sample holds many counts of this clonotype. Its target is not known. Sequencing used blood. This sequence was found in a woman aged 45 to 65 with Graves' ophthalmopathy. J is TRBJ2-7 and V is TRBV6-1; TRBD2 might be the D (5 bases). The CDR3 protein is CASSFGSGNEQYF. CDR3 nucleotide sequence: TGTGCCAGCAGTTTTGGGAGTGGGAACGAGCAGTACTTC.